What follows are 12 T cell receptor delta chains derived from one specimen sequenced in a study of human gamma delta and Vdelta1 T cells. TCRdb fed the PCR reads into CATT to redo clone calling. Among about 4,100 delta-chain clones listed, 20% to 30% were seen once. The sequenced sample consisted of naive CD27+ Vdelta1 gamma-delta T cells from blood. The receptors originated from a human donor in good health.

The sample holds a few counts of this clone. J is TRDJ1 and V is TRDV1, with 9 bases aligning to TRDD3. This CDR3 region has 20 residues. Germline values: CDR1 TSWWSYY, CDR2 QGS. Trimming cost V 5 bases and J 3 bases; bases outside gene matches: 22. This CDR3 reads CALGSGLPVILGEVADKLIF. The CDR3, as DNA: TGTGCTCTTGGGTCCGGCCTTCCTGTTATACTGGGGGAAGTTGCCGATAAACTCATCTTT.

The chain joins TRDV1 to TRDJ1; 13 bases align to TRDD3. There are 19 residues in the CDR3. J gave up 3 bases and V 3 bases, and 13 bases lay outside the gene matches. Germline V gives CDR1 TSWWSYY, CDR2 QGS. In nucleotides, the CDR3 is TGTGCTCTTGGGGACCCACCAAAGGTACTGGGGGATACGGCCGATAAACTCATCTTT. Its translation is CALGDPPKVLGDTADKLIF.

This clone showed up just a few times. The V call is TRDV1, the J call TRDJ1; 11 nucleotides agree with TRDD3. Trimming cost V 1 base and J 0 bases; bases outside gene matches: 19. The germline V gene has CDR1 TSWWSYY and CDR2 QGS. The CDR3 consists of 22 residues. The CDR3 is CALGEPGGGGGWGIPNTDKLIF. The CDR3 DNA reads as TGTGCTCTTGGGGAACCCGGGGGGGGCGGAGGCTGGGGGATACCTAACACCGATAAACTCATCTTT.

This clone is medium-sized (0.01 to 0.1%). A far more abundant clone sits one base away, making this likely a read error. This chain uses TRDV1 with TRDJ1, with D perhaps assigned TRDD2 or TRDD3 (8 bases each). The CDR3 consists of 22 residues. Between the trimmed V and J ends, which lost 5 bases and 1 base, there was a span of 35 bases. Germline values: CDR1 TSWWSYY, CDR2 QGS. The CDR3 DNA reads TGTGCTCTTGGGCCTTATTACTTCCTACCGTTACTGGGGGCCAGGTGCACCGATAAACTCATCTTT. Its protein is CALGPYYFLPLLGARCTDKLIF.

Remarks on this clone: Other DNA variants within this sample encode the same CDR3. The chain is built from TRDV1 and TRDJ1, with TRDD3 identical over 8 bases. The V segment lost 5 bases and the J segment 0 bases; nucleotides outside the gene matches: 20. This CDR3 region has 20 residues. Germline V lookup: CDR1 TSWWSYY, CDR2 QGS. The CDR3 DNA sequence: TGTGCTCTTGGGTCCCTACTGGGGCGTGGGGGATCTATTAACACCGATAAACTCATCTTT. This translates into CALGSLLGRGGSINTDKLIF.

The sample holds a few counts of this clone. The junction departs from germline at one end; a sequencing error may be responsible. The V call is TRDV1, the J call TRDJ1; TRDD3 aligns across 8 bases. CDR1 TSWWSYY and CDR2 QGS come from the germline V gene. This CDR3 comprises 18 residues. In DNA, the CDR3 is TGCTCTGGACCTCCCTTCCCTATCCTTACTGGGGGCTCGGGTAAACTCATCTTT. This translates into CSGPPFPILTGGSGKLIF.

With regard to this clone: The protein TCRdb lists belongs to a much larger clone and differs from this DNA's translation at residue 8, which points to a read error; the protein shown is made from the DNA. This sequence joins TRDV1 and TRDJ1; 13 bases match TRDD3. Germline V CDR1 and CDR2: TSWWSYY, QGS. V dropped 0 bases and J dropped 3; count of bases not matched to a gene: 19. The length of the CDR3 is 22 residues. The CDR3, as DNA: TGTGCTCTTGGGGAACTTCCCTTCCCTGCCCTACTGGGGGATACGCGATCCGATAAACTCATCTTT. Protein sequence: CALGELPFPALLGDTRSDKLIF.

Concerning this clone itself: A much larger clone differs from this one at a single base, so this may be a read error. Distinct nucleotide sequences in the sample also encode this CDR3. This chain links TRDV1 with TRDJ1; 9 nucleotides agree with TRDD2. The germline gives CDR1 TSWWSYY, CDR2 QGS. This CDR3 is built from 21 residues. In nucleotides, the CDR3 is TGTGCTCTGACGCGAGGCCTTCCTACGCCTCTGGGGACCTTGTACACCGATAAACTCATCTTC. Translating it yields CALTRGLPTPLGTLYTDKLIF.

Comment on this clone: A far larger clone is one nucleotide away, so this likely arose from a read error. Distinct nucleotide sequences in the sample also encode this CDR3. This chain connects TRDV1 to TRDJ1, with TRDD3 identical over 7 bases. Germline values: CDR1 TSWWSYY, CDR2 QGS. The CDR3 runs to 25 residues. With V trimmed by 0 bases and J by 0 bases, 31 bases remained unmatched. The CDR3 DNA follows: TGTGCTCTTGGGGAACTAGTCTTCGTCGGAGCGGCCCGTACTGGGGTATTGTACTACACCGATAAACTCATCTTT. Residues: CALGELVFVGAARTGVLYYTDKLIF.

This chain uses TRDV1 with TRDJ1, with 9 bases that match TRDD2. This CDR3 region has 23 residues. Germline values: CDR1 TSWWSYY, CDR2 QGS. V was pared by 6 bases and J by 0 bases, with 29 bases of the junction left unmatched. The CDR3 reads CALGPRSRTFLRDRGRDTDKLIF. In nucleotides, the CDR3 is TGTGCTCTTGGACCTCGATCGCGAACCTTCCTACGGGATAGGGGGCGGGACACCGATAAACTCATCTTT.

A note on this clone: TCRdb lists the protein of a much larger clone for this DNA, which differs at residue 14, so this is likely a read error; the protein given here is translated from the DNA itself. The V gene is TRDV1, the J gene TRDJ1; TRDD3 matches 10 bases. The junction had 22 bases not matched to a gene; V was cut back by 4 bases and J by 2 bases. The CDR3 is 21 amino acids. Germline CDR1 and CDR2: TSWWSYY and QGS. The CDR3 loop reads CALGALSGGYAHPFSTDKLIF. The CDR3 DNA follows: TGTGCTCTTGGGGCGCTCTCAGGGGGATACGCACACCCATTTAGTACCGATAAACTCATCTTT.

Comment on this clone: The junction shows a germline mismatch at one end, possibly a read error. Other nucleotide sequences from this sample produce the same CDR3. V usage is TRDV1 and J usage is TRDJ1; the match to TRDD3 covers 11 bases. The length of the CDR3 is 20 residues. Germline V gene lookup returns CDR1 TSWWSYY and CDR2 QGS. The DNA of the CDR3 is TGCGCTTTAGGGGGCCTTCCACACTTGAACTGGGGGATAAAGACCGATAAACTCATCTTT. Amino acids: CALGGLPHLNWGIKTDKLIF.